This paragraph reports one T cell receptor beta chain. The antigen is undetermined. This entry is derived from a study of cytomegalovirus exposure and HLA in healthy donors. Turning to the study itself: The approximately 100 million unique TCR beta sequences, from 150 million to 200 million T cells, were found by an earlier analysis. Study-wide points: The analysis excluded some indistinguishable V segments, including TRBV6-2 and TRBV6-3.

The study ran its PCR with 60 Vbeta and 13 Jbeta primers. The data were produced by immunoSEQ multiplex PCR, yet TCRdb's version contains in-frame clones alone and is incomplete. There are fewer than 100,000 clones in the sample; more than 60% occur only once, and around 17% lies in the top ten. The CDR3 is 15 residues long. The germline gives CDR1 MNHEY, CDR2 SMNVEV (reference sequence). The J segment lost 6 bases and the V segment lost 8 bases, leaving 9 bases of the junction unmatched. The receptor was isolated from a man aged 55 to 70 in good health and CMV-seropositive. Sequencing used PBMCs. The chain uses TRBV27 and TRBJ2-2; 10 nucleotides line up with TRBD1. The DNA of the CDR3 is TGTGCCAGCGGTCCCAGACAGGGGGCGGCCGGGGAGCTGTTTTTT. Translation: CASGPRQGAAGELFF.